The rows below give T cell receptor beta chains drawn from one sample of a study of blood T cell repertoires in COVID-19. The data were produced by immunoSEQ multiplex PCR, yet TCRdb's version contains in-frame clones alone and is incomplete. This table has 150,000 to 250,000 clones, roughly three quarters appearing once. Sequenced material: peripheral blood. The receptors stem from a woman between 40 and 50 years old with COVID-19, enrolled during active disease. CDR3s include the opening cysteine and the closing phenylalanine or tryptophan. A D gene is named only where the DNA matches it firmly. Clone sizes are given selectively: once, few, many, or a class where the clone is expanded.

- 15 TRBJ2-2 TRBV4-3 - TGCGCCAGCAGCCAAGACCAGGGAAGCACCGGGGAGCTGTTTTTT CASSQDQGSTGELFF
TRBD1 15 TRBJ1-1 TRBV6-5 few TGTGCCAGCAGTTTATCGGACAGGGGAGGCACTGAAGCTTTCTTT CASSLSDRGGTEAFF
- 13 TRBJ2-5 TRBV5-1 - TGCGCCAGCAATATCCAGGGACAAGAGACCCAGTACTTC CASNIQGQETQYF
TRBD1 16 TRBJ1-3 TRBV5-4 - TGTGCCAGCAGCGCATTGGACAGGAGATCTGGAAACACCATATATTTT CASSALDRRSGNTIYF
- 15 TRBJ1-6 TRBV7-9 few TGTGCCAGCAGCTTGACCCAGGGGATCGGTTCACCCCTCCACTTT CASSLTQGIGSPLHF
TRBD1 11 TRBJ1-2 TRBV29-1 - TGCAGCGTTGGACAGGGGTATGGCTACACCTTC CSVGQGYGYTF
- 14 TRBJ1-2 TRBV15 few TGTGCCACCAGCAGCCCAGGAAAGAAATATGGCTACACCTTC CATSSPGKKYGYTF
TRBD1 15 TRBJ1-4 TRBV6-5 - TGTGCCAGCAGTTCCGGACAGGGGACTAATGAAAAACTGTTTTTT CASSSGQGTNEKLFF
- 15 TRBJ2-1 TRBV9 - TGTGCCAGCAGCCCTCAGGGGAATACTTACAATGAGCAGTTCTTC CASSPQGNTYNEQFF
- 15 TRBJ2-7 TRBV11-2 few TGTGCCAGCAGCTTAGAGGGGCAGGGGTCCGCGAAGAAGTACTTC CASSLEGQGSAKKYF
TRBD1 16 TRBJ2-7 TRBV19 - TGTGCCAGTAGTGCCCGGGACAGGGGAACCCCCTACGAGCAGTACTTC CASSARDRGTPYEQYF
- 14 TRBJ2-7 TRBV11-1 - TGTGCCAGCAGCTTAGCGGAGGGATCCGGCGAGCAGTACTTC CASSLAEGSGEQYF
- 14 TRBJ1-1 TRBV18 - TGTGCCAGCTCACGGGGCGAGGAAAACACTGAAGCTTTCTTT CASSRGEENTEAFF
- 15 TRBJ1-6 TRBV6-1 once TGTGCCAGCAGTGAACAGGGCTCTTCTAATTCACCCCTCCACTTT CASSEQGSSNSPLHF
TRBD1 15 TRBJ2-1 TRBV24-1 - TGTGCCACCAGTGATCCAGGGACAGCCTACAATGAGCAGTTCTTC CATSDPGTAYNEQFF
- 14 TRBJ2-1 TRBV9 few TGTGCCAGCAGCCCTCAGACAGGTTACAATGAGCAGTTCTTC CASSPQTGYNEQFF
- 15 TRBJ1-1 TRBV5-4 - TGTGCCAGCAGCTCGCCCAAAAACAGCAACACTGAAGCTTTCTTT CASSSPKNSNTEAFF
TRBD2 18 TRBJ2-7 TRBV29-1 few TGCAGCGTCGAGATAGACCCCATGGCGGGAGGTAGGGCCTACGAGCAGTACTTC CSVEIDPMAGGRAYEQYF
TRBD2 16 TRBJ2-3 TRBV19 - TGTGCCAGTAGTCCGCTACTAGCGCTAAGCACAGATACGCAGTATTTT CASSPLLALSTDTQYF
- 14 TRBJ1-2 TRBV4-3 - TGCGCCAGCAGCCAAGGGGGCGTGGTCTATGGCTACACCTTC CASSQGGVVYGYTF
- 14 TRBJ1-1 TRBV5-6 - TGTGCCAGCAGCTTGGACCCAGATAACACTGAAGCTTTCTTT CASSLDPDNTEAFF
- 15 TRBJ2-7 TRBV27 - TGTGCCAGCAGTTTATCGACAGAGAGTTCCTACGAGCAGTACTTC CASSLSTESSYEQYF
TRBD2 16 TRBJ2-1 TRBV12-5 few TGTGCTAGTGGTCCCGACAGCGGGAGGGCCTACCGGGGGCAGTTCTTC CASGPDSGRAYRGQFF
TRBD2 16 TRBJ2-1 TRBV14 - TGTGCCAGCAGCCTTGGACTAGCGGGAGGGGGCCATGAGCAGTTCTTC CASSLGLAGGGHEQFF
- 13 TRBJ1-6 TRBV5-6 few TGTGCCAGCAGCTTAACAGGGAACTCACCCCTCCACTTT CASSLTGNSPLHF
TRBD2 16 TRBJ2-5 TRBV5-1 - TGCGCCAGCAGCTTAACCGGGACTAGCGGGAGGGAGACCCAGTACTTC CASSLTGTSGRETQYF
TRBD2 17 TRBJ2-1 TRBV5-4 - TGTGCCAGCAGCTTGGCCTGGACTAGCGCGGAAAACAATGAGCAGTTCTTC CASSLAWTSAENNEQFF
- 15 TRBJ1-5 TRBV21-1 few TGTGCCAGCAGCAAAACAGGGGTAGGCAATCAGCCCCAGCATTTT CASSKTGVGNQPQHF
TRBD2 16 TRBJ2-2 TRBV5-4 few TGTGCCAGCAGCCCTCGACTAGCGGGAGACACCGGGGAGCTGTTTTTT CASSPRLAGDTGELFF
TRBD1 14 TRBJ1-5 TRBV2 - TGTGCCAGCAGCGCTCCGGGACAGGGGCAGCCCCAGCATTTT CASSAPGQGQPQHF
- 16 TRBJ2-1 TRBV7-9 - TGTGCCAGCAGCTTAGCGAGCGCGCCTGCCTACAATGAGCAGTTCTTC CASSLASAPAYNEQFF
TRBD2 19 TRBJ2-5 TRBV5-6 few TGTGCCAGCAGCTCCAGATCCTTGGTGGGAGGGCCGTACCAAGAGACCCAGTACTTC CASSSRSLVGGPYQETQYF
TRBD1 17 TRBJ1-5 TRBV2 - TGTGCCAGCAGTGCCGGGACAGGGAAGAATTTCGGTCAGCCCCAGCATTTT CASSAGTGKNFGQPQHF
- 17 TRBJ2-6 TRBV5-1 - TGCGCCAGCAGCCCTGATGGGGGACTGGGCGGGGCCAACGTCCTGACTTTC CASSPDGGLGGANVLTF
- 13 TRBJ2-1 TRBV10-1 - TGCGCCAGCAGCCGGAGCATCCAGAATGAGCAGTTCTTC CASSRSIQNEQFF
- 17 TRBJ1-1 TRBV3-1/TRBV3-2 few TGTGCCAGCACCGGAGGCTGGACTGCCCGGGGGAACACTGAAGCTTTCTTT CASTGGWTARGNTEAFF
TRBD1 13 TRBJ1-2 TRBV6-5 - TGTGCCAGCAGTCGACAGGGTAGCTATGGCTACACCTTC CASSRQGSYGYTF
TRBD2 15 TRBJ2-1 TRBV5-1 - TGCGCCAGCATAGGGCAACTAGCGTCGGGGGGTGAGCAGTTCTTC CASIGQLASGGEQFF
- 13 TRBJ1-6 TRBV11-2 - TGTGCCAGCAGCCCCGGGGGGACCGGGGCCCTCCACTTT CASSPGGTGALHF
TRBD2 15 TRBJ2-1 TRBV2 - TGTGCCAGCCAGGCTCTTGTTGGGCGGGAGGCTGAGCAGTTCTTC CASQALVGREAEQFF
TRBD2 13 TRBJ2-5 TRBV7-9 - TGTGCCAGCAGCTTTAACGGGGGGGAGACCCAGTACTTC CASSFNGGETQYF
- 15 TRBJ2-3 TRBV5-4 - TGTGCCAGCAGCTTGGCCTTTACTAGCACAGATACGCAGTATTTT CASSLAFTSTDTQYF
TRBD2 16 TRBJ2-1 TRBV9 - TGTGCCAGCACGGACCTTCCGGCTAGCGGGGCCAATGAGCAGTTCTTC CASTDLPASGANEQFF